A single sample gave rise to the 27 T cell receptor beta chains below, sequenced in a study of T-cell memory formation after mild COVID-19. Using its own MiXCR run on the 5' RACE reads, TCRdb lists one record per CDR3 protein. Altogether some 300,000 distinct CDR3 sequences are present, approximately 19% being singletons, with the ten largest covering around 21%. The sample consisted of PBMCs or a T cell subset sorted from them (not recorded which). The receptors were sampled from a man between 18 and 35 years old who had mild COVID-19 (a few samples of this study predate the infection). Cell type and time point are not known.

The chain joins TRBV27 to TRBJ1-6; tentatively, D is TRBD1 (5 bases). Germline V gene sequence: CDR1 MNHEY, CDR2 SMNVEV (reference sequence). There are 14 residues in the CDR3. Trimming left V 2 bases short and J 6 bases short, with 8 bases between. The CDR3 sequence: CASSLGGSNSPLHF. CDR3 in DNA: TGTGCCAGCAGTTTAGGGGGGAGTAATTCACCCCTCCACTTT.

This clonotype was observed a few times. V is TRBV11-2 and J is TRBJ2-2; D unresolved. The CDR3 covers 16 residues. The germline gives CDR1 SGHAT, CDR2 FQNNGV. Deletions cut 7 bases from V and 0 bases from J, with 15 bases between. CDR3 loop: CASTILRSANTGELFF. The DNA for the CDR3 is TGTGCCAGCACTATTCTCAGGTCCGCGAACACCGGGGAGCTGTTTTTT.

This clonotype was detected ten times or more. V and J are TRBV6-5 and TRBJ2-7, with a weak D call TRBD2 (6 bases). Trimming left V 8 bases short and J 4 bases short, with 9 bases between. CDR1 MNHEY and CDR2 SVGAGI come from the germline V gene. This CDR3 comprises 11 residues. CDR3 sequence: CASGGTYEQYV. CDR3 nucleotides: TGTGCCAGCGGGGGGACTTACGAGCAGTACGTC.

This rearrangement joins TRBV9 to TRBJ2-7; D is possibly TRBD1 or TRBD2 (5 bases each). V was pared by 2 bases and J by 3 bases, with 12 bases between. The CDR3 is made up of 14 amino acids. Germline V lookup: CDR1 SGDLS, CDR2 YYNGEE. The CDR3 nucleotides read TGTGCCAGCAGCGTGGGACCAGGAGGCTACGAGCAGTACGTC. Protein sequence: CASSVGPGGYEQYV.

CDR3 in DNA: TGTGCCACCGCAAACAGGGGCTATGGCTACACCTTC. This sequence encodes CATANRGYGYTF. This rearrangement joins TRBV12-3 or TRBV12-4 to TRBJ1-2, with 7 nucleotides matching TRBD1. Trimming removed 10 bases from V and 4 bases from J; junction bases left unmatched: 6. The CDR3 consists of 12 residues.

A few counts support this clonotype. J is TRBJ2-7 and V is TRBV6-1; no clear D gene. This CDR3 has 14 amino acids. CDR1 and CDR2 from the germline V gene are MNHNS and SASEGT. The germline V and J ends were trimmed by 2 bases and 2 bases, with 10 bases remaining between them. The CDR3 region is CASSERVPPYEQYV. In DNA form, the CDR3 reads TGTGCCAGCAGTGAAAGGGTTCCCCCCTACGAGCAGTACGTC.

The chain recombines TRBV5-1 with TRBJ1-1; perhaps TRBD1 as D (5 bases). The CDR3 runs to 15 residues. Trimming cost V 2 bases and J 1 base, with 12 bases left between them. CDR1 and CDR2 (germline): SGHRS, YFSETQ. In DNA form, the CDR3 reads TGCGCCAGCAGCTTCAGGGCCCTCCGGAACACTGAAGCTTTCTTT. Amino acid sequence: CASSFRALRNTEAFF.

There are a few counts of this clonotype. The chain recombines TRBV6-6 with TRBJ2-5, with no clear D. This CDR3 is 14 amino acids long. CDR1 MNHNY and CDR2 SVGAGI come from the germline V gene (reference sequence). V dropped 6 bases and J dropped 0 bases, with 11 bases sitting between them. The CDR3 DNA is TGTGCCAGCAGCCATCCCGGGTACCAAGAGACCCAGTACTTC. This gives the protein CASSHPGYQETQYF.

This clonotype was counted between two and nine times. The chain employs TRBV2 and TRBJ2-3, with D unresolved. Trimming took 1 base from V and 0 from J, leaving 8 bases between them. The CDR3 consists of 15 residues. The V gene's germline CDR1 is SNHLY and CDR2 FYNNEI. The DNA for the CDR3 is TGTGCCAGCAGTGAAGGGGCGATCAGCACAGATACGCAGTATTTT. Protein: CASSEGAISTDTQYF. Drawing the rest from reference TRBV2 and TRBJ2-3, the complete variable domain is EPEVTQTPSHQVTQMGQEVILRCVPISNHLYFYWYRQILGQKVEFLVSFYNNEISEKSEIFDDQFSVERPDGSNFTLKIRSTKLEDSAMYFCASSEGAISTDTQYFGPGTRLTVL.

This chain joins TRBV5-4 and TRBJ1-2; 9 positions match TRBD1. The germline gives CDR1 SGHNT, CDR2 YYREEE (reference sequence). CDR3 length: 15 residues. V trimming: 3 bases; J trimming: 2 bases; junction bases outside the gene matches: 5. The CDR3 region is CASSSPGQGNYGYTF. CDR3 sequence (DNA): TGTGCCAGCAGCTCACCGGGACAGGGAAACTATGGCTACACCTTC.

This clonotype has more than one count but fewer than ten. This sequence joins TRBV12-3 or TRBV12-4 and TRBJ2-3; D is uncertain. Between the trimmed V and J ends, which lost 5 bases and 3 bases, there was a span of 15 bases. The CDR3 is 15 amino acids. The CDR3, as DNA: TGTGCCAGCAGTCCCCCCGGCCCCGCAACAGATACGCAGTATTTT. Translating gives CASSPPGPATDTQYF.

The genes are TRBV14 and TRBJ1-2; D uncertain. The CDR3 extends over 13 amino acids. V lost 4 bases and J 5 bases, leaving 11 bases between the germline ends. Germline CDR1 reads SGHDN; CDR2 reads FVKESK. This CDR3 reads CASSPSPGYGYTF. The CDR3 bases are TGTGCCAGCAGCCCAAGCCCGGGGTATGGCTACACCTTC.

This clonotype was seen only a few times. This chain connects TRBV7-6 to TRBJ2-7; 8 nucleotides agree with TRBD1. The CDR3 consists of 14 residues. Germline V CDR1 and CDR2: SGHVS, FNYEAQ. The trim removed 5 bases at V and 2 bases at J, leaving 5 bases unmatched. Here the CDR3 reads CASSDRDRTYEQYF. In DNA form, the CDR3 reads TGTGCCAGCAGCGACCGGGACAGGACCTACGAGCAGTACTTC.

The chain combines TRBV5-6 with TRBJ1-1, with no clear D. From germline, CDR1 is SGHDT and CDR2 YYEEEE. The CDR3 runs 16 residues. The ends were cut back, 4 bases at V and 3 bases at J, with 19 bases in the middle. As DNA, the CDR3 is TGTGCCAGCAGCCCAATGACACGACTTGGGGACACTGAAGCTTTCTTT. The encoded protein is CASSPMTRLGDTEAFF.

The V call is TRBV9, the J call TRBJ2-1; 7 bases map to TRBD2. Germline V CDR1 and CDR2: SGDLS, YYNGEE. V dropped 0 bases and J dropped 8; count of bases not matched to a gene: 5. The CDR3 runs to 14 residues. CDR3 sequence: CASSVVGGIDEQFF. The CDR3 bases are TGTGCCAGCAGCGTAGTGGGGGGGATAGATGAGCAGTTCTTC.

This clonotype came up a few times. The chain couples TRBV28 to TRBJ2-7; D gene unclear. CDR1 MDHEN and CDR2 SYDVKM come from the germline V gene. Trimming pared 8 bases from V and 4 bases from J, leaving 18 bases between. The CDR3 spans 14 residues. The CDR3: CASQGHSARYEQYV. CDR3 coding DNA: TGTGCCAGCCAAGGCCACTCGGCGCGGTACGAGCAGTACGTC.

This chain uses TRBV11-2 with TRBJ2-3, with D possibly TRBD2 on 6 matching bases. Germline CDR1 is SGHAT and CDR2 is FQNNGV. Trimming stripped 5 bases from V and 6 bases from J, with 21 bases between. The CDR3 is 16 residues long. The CDR3 is CASSPHRDSGGDTQYF. The CDR3 coding sequence is TGTGCCAGCAGCCCTCACCGGGACTCGGGCGGGGATACGCAGTATTTT.

This clonotype has only a few counts. The gene calls are TRBV5-6 and TRBJ2-3, with D hard to call. V gave up 4 bases and J gave up 7 bases, with 7 bases separating them. Germline lookup yields CDR1 SGHDT and CDR2 YYEEEE. The CDR3 has 11 amino acids. CDR3 in amino acids: CASSHENTQYF. The CDR3 nucleotides are TGTGCCAGCAGCCACGAGAATACGCAGTATTTT.

Only a few counts were recorded for this clonotype. This sequence joins TRBV6-6 and TRBJ1-1; tentatively, D is TRBD1 (6 bases). V lost 2 bases, J lost 7 bases, and 8 bases lay in between. The length of the CDR3 is 12 residues. Germline lookup yields CDR1 MNHNY and CDR2 SVGAGI (reference sequence). In nucleotides, the CDR3 is TGTGCCAGCAGTTACAGGGGGGTTGAAGCTTTCTTT. Translating gives CASSYRGVEAFF.

The V gene is TRBV6-2 or TRBV6-3, the J gene TRBJ2-3; D not certain. Trimming took 5 bases from V and 5 from J, leaving 20 bases between them. The germline V gene has CDR1 MNHEY and CDR2 SVGEGT. This CDR3 is 16 amino acids long. The CDR3 coding sequence is TGTGCCAGCAGTCCCTCTCGGTCCCGATCCCTAGATACGCAGTATTTT. Residues: CASSPSRSRSLDTQYF.

V gene TRBV7-9 combines with J gene TRBJ2-3, with no clear D. CDR3 length: 12 residues. CDR1 and CDR2 (germline): SEHNR, FQNEAQ (reference sequence). The V end was cut by 5 bases, the J end by 6 bases, with 9 bases between. DNA of the CDR3: TGTGCCAGCAGCACGGACGGGGATACGCAGTATTTT. Translation gives CASSTDGDTQYF.

This clonotype was observed a handful of times. The CDR3 loop is CASSNREVWYTEAFF. CDR3 nucleotide sequence: TGTGCCAGCAGTAACAGGGAAGTGTGGTACACTGAAGCTTTCTTT. The chain recombines TRBV12-3 or TRBV12-4 with TRBJ1-1, with a tentative D call TRBD1 (6 bases). The CDR3 totals 15 residues. The ends were cut back, 5 bases at V and 3 bases at J, with 16 bases in the middle.

The J gene is TRBJ2-3, the V gene TRBV9, with TRBD1 identical over 9 bases. The germline V gene has CDR1 SGDLS and CDR2 YYNGEE. V shed 3 bases and J 4 bases; nucleotides not matched to a gene: 6. The CDR3 extends over 15 amino acids. The CDR3: CASSAGDRAADTQYF. Here the CDR3 DNA reads TGTGCCAGCAGCGCGGGGGACAGGGCGGCAGATACGCAGTATTTT. Full variable domain (rest looked up from reference TRBV9 and TRBJ2-3): DSGVTQTPKHLITATGQRVTLRCSPRSGDLSVYWYQQSLDQGLQFLIQYYNGEERAKGNILERFSAQQFPDLHSELNLSSLELGDSALYFCASSAGDRAADTQYFGPGTRLTVL.

The chain carries TRBV7-3 and TRBJ2-3; 7 nucleotides line up with TRBD2. This CDR3 region has 15 residues. V lost 3 bases and J lost 8; bases outside the gene matches: 11. CDR1 SGHTA and CDR2 FQGTGA come from the germline V gene. CDR3 protein: CASSFRGGTSPTQYF. The CDR3 DNA is TGTGCCAGCAGCTTTCGGGGAGGGACGAGTCCTACGCAGTATTTT. The full variable domain, rest sourced from reference TRBV7-3 and TRBJ2-3, is GAGVSQTPSNKVTEKGKYVELRCDPISGHTALYWYRQSLGQGPEFLIYFQGTGAADDSGLPNDRFFAVRPEGSVSTLKIQRTERGDSAVYLCASSFRGGTSPTQYFGPGTRLTVL.

This clonotype was counted between two and nine times. This chain uses TRBV5-4 with TRBJ2-1, with D perhaps matching TRBD2 (5 bases). This CDR3 is built from 14 residues. CDR1 is SGHNT, CDR2 YYREEE, per germline (reference sequence). With 2 bases removed from V and 3 bases from J, the gap between germline ends came to 9 bases. CDR3 loop: CASSLAALYNEQFF. The DNA of the CDR3 is TGTGCCAGCAGCTTAGCGGCACTCTACAATGAGCAGTTCTTC.

This clonotype came up a few times. The chain recombines TRBV21-1 with TRBJ1-1; TRBD1 is the table's D call and was not checked against the DNA. TRBV21-1 is noted as a pseudogene. The CDR3 is 15 residues long. The CDR3 DNA follows: TGTGCCAGCAGCAAAGATGGGACGGAGAACACTGAAGCTTTCTTT. Amino acid sequence: CASSKDGTENTEAFF.

This chain joins TRBV12-3 or TRBV12-4 and TRBJ2-5, with D possibly TRBD1 on 6 matching bases. This CDR3 is built from 12 residues. Trimming cost V 5 bases and J 3 bases, with 7 bases left between them. This CDR3 reads CASSRTEETQYF. CDR3 DNA sequence: TGTGCCAGCAGTCGGACAGAAGAGACCCAGTACTTC.